A selection of T cell receptor beta chains follows, all from one sample in a study of blood T cell repertoires in COVID-19. TCRdb's table, derived via immunoSEQ multiplex PCR, lists solely in-frame clones and lacks some. The top ten hold roughly 4% of the sample, which has around 270,000 clones, about 85% seen once. The specimen was peripheral blood. These receptors all come from a man in his sixties who had recovered from COVID-19. The CDR3 runs from the conserved cysteine through the conserved F or W. Fields, in order: clone size, D gene, J gene, V gene, CDR3 protein, CDR3 DNA. The D gene is left open where the match is weak. A row's size may be missing; if present it is once, few, many or a size class.

clone_size: -; d_call: -; j_call: TRBJ1-1; v_call: TRBV5-1; cdr3_aa: CASSFSTLGAFTEAFF; cdr3_nt: TGCGCCAGCAGCTTCTCAACCCTGGGGGCCTTCACTGAAGCTTTCTTT
clone_size: -; d_call: TRBD1; j_call: TRBJ2-3; v_call: TRBV5-1; cdr3_aa: CASSWGQGASTDTQYF; cdr3_nt: TGCGCCAGCAGCTGGGGACAGGGGGCTTCCACAGATACGCAGTATTTT
clone_size: -; d_call: TRBD1; j_call: TRBJ1-2; v_call: TRBV5-6; cdr3_aa: CASSWGQGDWAGYTF; cdr3_nt: TGTGCCAGCAGCTGGGGACAGGGGGATTGGGCTGGCTACACCTTC
clone_size: once; d_call: TRBD1; j_call: TRBJ1-4; v_call: TRBV11-2; cdr3_aa: CASSEDRGKLFF; cdr3_nt: TGTGCCAGCAGCGAGGACAGGGGAAAACTGTTTTTT
clone_size: -; d_call: -; j_call: TRBJ1-2; v_call: TRBV15; cdr3_aa: CATSRPNLRDVYGYTF; cdr3_nt: TGTGCCACCAGCAGACCAAACCTCAGGGATGTCTATGGCTACACCTTC
clone_size: -; d_call: -; j_call: TRBJ2-7; v_call: TRBV27; cdr3_aa: CASSPSSLYEQYF; cdr3_nt: TGTGCCAGCAGTCCCTCCTCTCTCTACGAGCAGTACTTC
clone_size: -; d_call: TRBD1; j_call: TRBJ2-3; v_call: TRBV6-5; cdr3_aa: CASSYGDRLSTDTQYF; cdr3_nt: TGTGCCAGCAGTTACGGGGACAGGCTATCCACAGATACGCAGTATTTT
clone_size: -; d_call: TRBD1; j_call: TRBJ2-7; v_call: TRBV18; cdr3_aa: CASSPEGQGHYEQYF; cdr3_nt: TGTGCCAGCTCACCAGAGGGACAGGGGCACTACGAGCAGTACTTC
clone_size: -; d_call: TRBD1; j_call: TRBJ1-1; v_call: TRBV6-1; cdr3_aa: CASSEGQGVTEAFF; cdr3_nt: TGTGCCAGCAGTGAGGGACAGGGGGTCACTGAAGCTTTCTTT
clone_size: -; d_call: -; j_call: TRBJ2-7; v_call: TRBV2; cdr3_aa: CASKAGIEQYF; cdr3_nt: TGTGCCAGCAAGGCAGGGATCGAGCAGTACTTC
clone_size: -; d_call: TRBD1; j_call: TRBJ1-3; v_call: TRBV12-5; cdr3_aa: CASGNLLGTGALSGNTIYF; cdr3_nt: TGTGCTAGTGGTAACCTCTTAGGGACAGGGGCACTTTCTGGAAACACCATATATTTT
clone_size: -; d_call: -; j_call: TRBJ1-5; v_call: TRBV19; cdr3_aa: CASSIGRAQPQHF; cdr3_nt: TGTGCCAGTAGTATTGGCAGGGCGCAGCCCCAGCATTTT
clone_size: -; d_call: -; j_call: TRBJ1-6; v_call: TRBV6-2/TRBV6-3; cdr3_aa: CASSKPTTGTNSPLHF; cdr3_nt: TGTGCCAGCAGTAAACCCACGACAGGAACTAATTCACCCCTCCACTTT
clone_size: -; d_call: TRBD1; j_call: TRBJ1-5; v_call: TRBV5-5; cdr3_aa: CASSLDRGNQPQHF; cdr3_nt: TGTGCCAGCAGCTTGGACAGGGGAAATCAGCCCCAGCATTTT
clone_size: -; d_call: TRBD2; j_call: TRBJ2-1; v_call: TRBV4-2; cdr3_aa: CASSQDLLAGDRKQFF; cdr3_nt: TGTGCCAGCAGCCAAGATTTATTAGCGGGGGATCGAAAGCAGTTCTTC
clone_size: -; d_call: TRBD2; j_call: TRBJ2-3; v_call: TRBV6-4; cdr3_aa: CASRATSGGSDTQYF; cdr3_nt: TGTGCCAGCAGAGCGACTAGCGGGGGGTCAGATACGCAGTATTTT
clone_size: -; d_call: TRBD2; j_call: TRBJ2-5; v_call: TRBV7-3; cdr3_aa: CASSLGGGPRETQYF; cdr3_nt: TGTGCCAGCAGCCTCGGCGGGGGGCCGAGGGAGACCCAGTACTTC
clone_size: -; d_call: TRBD1; j_call: TRBJ1-1; v_call: TRBV6-2/TRBV6-3; cdr3_aa: CASSYSGDRKAFF; cdr3_nt: TGTGCCAGCAGTTACTCCGGGGACAGAAAAGCTTTCTTT
clone_size: -; d_call: TRBD2; j_call: TRBJ2-3; v_call: TRBV7-6; cdr3_aa: CASSLSAGGSTDTQYF; cdr3_nt: TGTGCCAGCAGCCTAAGCGCGGGGGGAAGCACAGATACGCAGTATTTT
clone_size: -; d_call: -; j_call: TRBJ2-1; v_call: TRBV7-2; cdr3_aa: CASSTDRARNEQFF; cdr3_nt: TGTGCCAGCAGCACGGACAGAGCTCGGAATGAGCAGTTCTTC
clone_size: -; d_call: -; j_call: TRBJ2-7; v_call: TRBV6-5; cdr3_aa: CASGRGANEQYF; cdr3_nt: TGTGCCAGCGGGCGGGGTGCCAACGAGCAGTACTTC
clone_size: few; d_call: -; j_call: TRBJ1-1; v_call: TRBV30; cdr3_aa: CAWSGPLGGNTEAFF; cdr3_nt: TGTGCCTGGAGTGGCCCCCTCGGGGGGAACACTGAAGCTTTCTTT
clone_size: -; d_call: -; j_call: TRBJ1-1; v_call: TRBV30; cdr3_aa: CAWTSTGTTEAFF; cdr3_nt: TGTGCCTGGACATCCACAGGGACCACTGAAGCTTTCTTT
clone_size: -; d_call: TRBD2; j_call: TRBJ2-3; v_call: TRBV5-4; cdr3_aa: CASSSRLAGAHGTQYF; cdr3_nt: TGTGCCAGCAGCTCACGCCTAGCGGGGGCGCACGGTACGCAGTATTTT
clone_size: -; d_call: TRBD2; j_call: TRBJ2-3; v_call: TRBV4-2; cdr3_aa: CASSQDPLSGGPDTQYF; cdr3_nt: TGTGCCAGCAGCCAAGATCCGCTTAGCGGGGGACCAGATACGCAGTATTTT
clone_size: -; d_call: TRBD2; j_call: TRBJ2-4; v_call: TRBV4-1; cdr3_aa: CASSQESSGASGGIQYF; cdr3_nt: TGCGCCAGCAGCCAAGAATCTAGCGGGGCATCAGGCGGCATTCAGTACTTC
clone_size: -; d_call: TRBD1; j_call: TRBJ1-5; v_call: TRBV4-1; cdr3_aa: CASSRTGTGNQPQHF; cdr3_nt: TGCGCCAGCAGCCGCACCGGGACAGGGAATCAGCCCCAGCATTTT
clone_size: -; d_call: -; j_call: TRBJ2-7; v_call: TRBV21-1; cdr3_aa: CASSTGQGVTHEQYF; cdr3_nt: TGTGCCAGCAGCACCGGACAGGGAGTTACCCACGAGCAGTACTTC
clone_size: -; d_call: -; j_call: TRBJ1-5; v_call: TRBV19; cdr3_aa: CASSTGHLNQPQHF; cdr3_nt: TGTGCCAGTAGTACGGGACACCTTAATCAGCCCCAGCATTTT
clone_size: -; d_call: -; j_call: TRBJ1-6; v_call: TRBV7-2; cdr3_aa: CASSSDKMRHSPLHF; cdr3_nt: TGTGCCAGCAGCTCGGACAAAATGAGGCATTCACCCCTCCACTTT
clone_size: -; d_call: -; j_call: TRBJ2-5; v_call: TRBV7-7; cdr3_aa: CASSLYGQYQETQYF; cdr3_nt: TGTGCCAGCAGCTTATACGGACAGTACCAAGAGACCCAGTACTTC
clone_size: -; d_call: -; j_call: TRBJ1-1; v_call: TRBV7-2; cdr3_aa: CASSLVTGREAFF; cdr3_nt: TGTGCCAGCAGCTTAGTGACAGGAAGAGAAGCTTTCTTT
clone_size: -; d_call: TRBD1; j_call: TRBJ1-1; v_call: TRBV5-6; cdr3_aa: CASSLGTALEAFF; cdr3_nt: TGTGCCAGCAGCCTGGGGACAGCACTTGAAGCTTTCTTT
clone_size: few; d_call: TRBD1; j_call: TRBJ1-1; v_call: TRBV30; cdr3_aa: CAWSTGQGPLPTEAFF; cdr3_nt: TGTGCCTGGAGTACAGGACAGGGTCCCCTTCCGACTGAAGCTTTCTTT
clone_size: -; d_call: -; j_call: TRBJ1-1; v_call: TRBV5-1; cdr3_aa: CASTSGIQGTEAFF; cdr3_nt: TGCGCCAGCACCTCCGGGATCCAGGGGACTGAAGCTTTCTTT
clone_size: -; d_call: -; j_call: TRBJ2-7; v_call: TRBV19; cdr3_aa: CASSMMADYEQYF; cdr3_nt: TGTGCCAGTAGTATGATGGCGGACTACGAGCAGTACTTC
clone_size: few; d_call: -; j_call: TRBJ2-7; v_call: TRBV2; cdr3_aa: CASSKTVDDEQYF; cdr3_nt: TGTGCCAGCAGTAAGACAGTGGACGACGAGCAGTACTTC
clone_size: -; d_call: TRBD1; j_call: TRBJ2-5; v_call: TRBV2; cdr3_aa: CASSARGRLETQYF; cdr3_nt: TGTGCCAGCAGCGCCAGGGGGCGCCTGGAGACCCAGTACTTC
clone_size: -; d_call: -; j_call: TRBJ2-1; v_call: TRBV7-2; cdr3_aa: CASSFSGLRNEQFF; cdr3_nt: TGTGCCAGCAGCTTTAGTGGACTTCGGAATGAGCAGTTCTTC
clone_size: -; d_call: TRBD1; j_call: TRBJ2-2; v_call: TRBV6-5; cdr3_aa: CASSRDRGRELFF; cdr3_nt: TGTGCCAGCAGCCGGGACAGGGGGCGGGAGCTGTTTTTT
clone_size: once; d_call: TRBD1; j_call: TRBJ1-2; v_call: TRBV7-2; cdr3_aa: CASSLAGQGAIYGYTF; cdr3_nt: TGTGCCAGCAGCTTAGCGGGACAGGGGGCGATCTATGGCTACACCTTC
clone_size: few; d_call: TRBD2; j_call: TRBJ2-3; v_call: TRBV7-9; cdr3_aa: CASSFVSGGTDTQYF; cdr3_nt: TGTGCCAGCAGCTTCGTTAGCGGGGGGACAGATACGCAGTATTTT
clone_size: -; d_call: -; j_call: TRBJ1-1; v_call: TRBV7-8; cdr3_aa: CASSASGGITEAFF; cdr3_nt: TGTGCCAGCAGCGCTTCCGGGGGGATTACTGAAGCTTTCTTT